This TCR beta chain was recovered during a study of blood T cell repertoires in COVID-19. Repertoires were generated with immunoSEQ multiplex PCR, while TCRdb's copy carries only in-frame clones and drops some. Of tens of thousands of clones in the sample, 87% were seen once. Trimming removed 8 bases from V and 7 bases from J; junction bases left unmatched: 7. Germline CDR1 and CDR2: LNHDA and SQIVND (reference sequence). CDR3 length: 12 residues. The chain has TRBV19 and TRBJ1-2, with 7 bases matching TRBD1. The receptor comes from a woman aged 45-65 years with acute or convalescent COVID-19. Sequenced: peripheral blood. CDR3: CASRQGGSGYTF. The CDR3 DNA reads as TGTGCCAGTCGACAGGGAGGTTCTGGCTACACCTTC.